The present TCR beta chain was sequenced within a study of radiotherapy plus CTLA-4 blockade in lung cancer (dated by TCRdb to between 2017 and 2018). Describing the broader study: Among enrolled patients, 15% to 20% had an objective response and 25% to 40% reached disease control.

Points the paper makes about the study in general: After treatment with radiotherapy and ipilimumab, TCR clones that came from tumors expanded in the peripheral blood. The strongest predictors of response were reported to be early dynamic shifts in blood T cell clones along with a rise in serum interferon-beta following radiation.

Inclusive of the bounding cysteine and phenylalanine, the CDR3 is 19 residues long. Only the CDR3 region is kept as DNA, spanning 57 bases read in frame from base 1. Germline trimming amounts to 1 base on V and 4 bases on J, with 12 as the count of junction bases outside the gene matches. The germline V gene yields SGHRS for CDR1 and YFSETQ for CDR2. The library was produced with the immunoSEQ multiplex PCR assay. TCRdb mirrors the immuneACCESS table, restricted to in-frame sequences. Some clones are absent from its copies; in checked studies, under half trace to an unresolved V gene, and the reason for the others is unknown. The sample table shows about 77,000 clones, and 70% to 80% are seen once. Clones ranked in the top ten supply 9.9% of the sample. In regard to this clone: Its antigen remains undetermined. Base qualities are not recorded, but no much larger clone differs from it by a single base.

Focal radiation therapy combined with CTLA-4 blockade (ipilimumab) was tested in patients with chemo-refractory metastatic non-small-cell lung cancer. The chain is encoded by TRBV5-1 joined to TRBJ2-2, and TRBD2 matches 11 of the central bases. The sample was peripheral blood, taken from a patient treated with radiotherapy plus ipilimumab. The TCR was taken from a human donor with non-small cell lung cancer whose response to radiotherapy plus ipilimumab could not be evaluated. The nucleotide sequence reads TGCGCCAGCAGCTTGCGGACCCTGCCTAGCGGGGGGTCCACCGGGGAGCTGTTTTTT. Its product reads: CASSLRTLPSGGSTGELFF. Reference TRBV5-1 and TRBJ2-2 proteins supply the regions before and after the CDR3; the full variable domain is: KAGVTQTPRYLIKTRGQQVTLSCSPISGHRSVSWYQQTPGQGLQFLFEYFSETQRNKGNFPGRFSGRQFSNSRSEMNVSTLELGDSALYLCASSLRTLPSGGSTGELFFGEGSRLTVL.